One and the same sample provided the 17 T cell receptor beta chains below, sequenced in a study of CD4 T cells in relation to SARS-CoV-2 and coronaviruses. Libraries were prepared by immunoSEQ multiplex PCR; TCRdb keeps only in-frame clonotypes and omits some of them. The sample holds about 68,000 clones, 93% seen once. The unexposed donors gave CD4+ T cells in about 2011-2018, prior to COVID-19. The sequencing input was naive CD4+ T cells from PBMCs. The subset is: naive CD4+ T cells isolated by negative enrichment. These receptors came from a human donor in good health.

To note about this clone: One junction end does not reproduce the germline sequence, and a read error may be involved. The gene calls are TRBV18 and TRBJ1-1, with D possibly being TRBD1 (5 bases). Germline V gives CDR1 KGHSH, CDR2 LQKENI. The CDR3 totals 13 residues. The CDR3 DNA sequence: TGTGCCAGCTCAGCCGACAGAAACATTGAAGCTTTCTTT. It codes for CASSADRNIEAFF.

This clone has just a few counts. The genes are TRBV25-1 and TRBJ2-7, with 9 bases that match TRBD2. This CDR3 has 15 residues. V lost 2 bases to trimming and J lost 7 bases; unmatched junction nucleotides: 9. Germline values: CDR1 MGHDK, CDR2 SYGVNS. The CDR3 region is CASSEGASGDWEQYF. In DNA form, the CDR3 reads TGTGCCAGCAGTGAAGGAGCTAGCGGGGACTGGGAGCAGTACTTC.

The V gene is TRBV7-2, the J gene TRBJ2-3; TRBD2 matches 14 bases. The germline V gene encodes CDR1 SGHTA and CDR2 FQGNSA. The CDR3 is made up of 16 amino acids. V dropped 3 bases and J dropped 4; count of bases not matched to a gene: 3. In DNA, the CDR3 is TGTGCCAGCAGCTTGACTAGCGGGAGGGCCGCAGATACGCAGTATTTT. As protein: CASSLTSGRAADTQYF.

This sequence joins TRBV18 and TRBJ1-2; D may be TRBD1 (5 bases). CDR1 KGHSH and CDR2 LQKENI come from the germline V gene. V lost 1 base and J 7 bases, leaving 16 bases between the germline ends. This CDR3 spans 15 amino acids. CDR3 coding DNA: TGTGCCAGCTCACCACTTCCCCCAGGGCTCGGTGGCTACACCTTC. Protein sequence: CASSPLPPGLGGYTF.

The chain combines TRBV7-9 with TRBJ2-7; 8 positions match TRBD2. V lost 2 bases, J lost 3 bases, and 9 bases stayed unmatched. The CDR3 has 16 amino acids. From germline, CDR1 is SEHNR and CDR2 FQNEAQ (reference sequence). CDR3 sequence (DNA): TGTGCCAGCAGCTTAATTCATGGCGGGAGGTTCTACGAGCAGTACTTC. Its protein product is CASSLIHGGRFYEQYF.

V is TRBV4-1 and J is TRBJ2-2; 13 nucleotides line up with TRBD2. Germline trimming cut 4 bases from V and 4 bases from J; bases unmatched to any gene: 6. This CDR3 has 17 residues. Germline-derived CDR1 and CDR2 are MGHRA and YSYEKL. The CDR3 DNA reads TGCGCCAGCAGCCGTGGACTAGCGGGAGTCGGCACCGGGGAGCTGTTTTTT. It specifies CASSRGLAGVGTGELFF.

The chain uses TRBV18 and TRBJ1-4, with no clear D. CDR1 is KGHSH and CDR2 is LQKENI in the germline V gene. The CDR3 is 16 amino acids. Trimming shortened V by 6 bases and J by 4 bases, and 18 bases separated the two germline ends. CDR3 sequence reads: CASSLGGGRVNEKLFF. The CDR3 nucleotides are TGTGCCAGCTCCCTGGGCGGCGGGCGTGTTAATGAAAAACTGTTTTTT.

The chain has TRBV19 and TRBJ1-4; weak D call: TRBD1 (6 bases). The germline V gene has CDR1 LNHDA and CDR2 SQIVND (reference sequence). The CDR3 runs 13 residues. The CDR3 reads CERGSAELGKLFF. The CDR3 DNA sequence: TGTGAAAGGGGGTCGGCGGAATTAGGGAAACTGTTTTTT. The whole variable domain, filled in from reference TRBV19 and TRBJ1-4, reads DGGITQSPKYLFRKEGQNVTLSCEQNLNHDAMYWYRQDPGQGLRLIYYSQIVNDFQKGDIAEGYSVSREKKESFPLTVTSAQKNPTAFYLCERGSAELGKLFFGSGTQLSVL.

This chain uses TRBV18 with TRBJ2-3; D possibly corresponds to TRBD2 (7 bases). With 3 bases removed from V and 2 bases from J, the gap between germline ends came to 15 bases. This CDR3 comprises 16 residues. CDR1 and CDR2 from the germline V gene are KGHSH and LQKENI. CDR3 nucleotides: TGTGCCAGCTCACCCTCCGTGGGGGGGGCCACAGATACGCAGTATTTT. Encoded protein: CASSPSVGGATDTQYF.

The genes are TRBV12-3 or TRBV12-4 and TRBJ1-1; D unresolved. V gave up 3 bases and J gave up 0 bases, with 5 bases separating them. The CDR3 consists of 13 residues. The CDR3 DNA is TGTGCCAGCAGTTTTGATATGAACACTGAAGCTTTCTTT. This encodes CASSFDMNTEAFF.

The CDR3 protein is CASSVLGNTEAFF. Written as DNA, the CDR3 is TGTGCCAGCAGCGTACTAGGGAACACTGAAGCTTTCTTT. The chain has TRBV9 and TRBJ1-1, with unresolved D. This CDR3 spans 13 amino acids. Trimming stripped 1 base from V and 1 base from J, with 5 bases between. From germline, CDR1 is SGDLS and CDR2 YYNGEE.

The chain recombines TRBV29-1 with TRBJ2-6; possible D gene TRBD2, 6 bases. The germline V gene has CDR1 SQVTM and CDR2 ANQGSEA. Trimming took 6 bases from V and 4 from J, leaving 7 bases between them. This CDR3 comprises 12 residues. CDR3 protein: CSVGGGANVLTF. The CDR3 DNA sequence: TGCAGCGTAGGAGGGGGGGCCAACGTCCTGACTTTC. Combining the CDR3 with reference TRBV29-1 and TRBJ2-6 gives the whole variable domain SAVISQKPSRDICQRGTSLTIQCQVDSQVTMMFWYRQQPGQSLTLIATANQGSEATYESGFVIDKFPISRPNLTFSTLTVSNMSPEDSSIYLCSVGGGANVLTFGAGSRLTVL.

The V gene is TRBV19, the J gene TRBJ1-2; possible D gene TRBD1, 6 bases. Germline-derived CDR1 and CDR2 are LNHDA and SQIVND (reference sequence). This CDR3 has 16 amino acids. The V end lost 5 bases, the J end lost 6 bases, and 22 bases lay between the germline ends. CDR3 residues: CASSRPGGALINGYTF. CDR3 DNA: TGTGCCAGTAGTCGTCCGGGGGGGGCGCTGATAAATGGCTACACCTTC.

V is TRBV3-1 (or the pseudogene TRBV3-2) and J is TRBJ2-1; TRBD2 agrees at 12 bases. Germline V gene sequence: CDR1 LGHDT, CDR2 YNNKEL (reference sequence). V shed 1 base, J shed 4 bases, and the junction held 2 bases outside the gene matches. The CDR3 loop spans 16 amino acids. CDR3 loop: CASSQASGGGYNEQFF. CDR3 bases: TGTGCCAGCAGCCAAGCTAGCGGGGGGGGGTACAATGAGCAGTTCTTC.

The chain is built from TRBV24-1 and TRBJ2-3; D possibly matches TRBD1 or TRBD2 (6 bases each). This CDR3 spans 17 amino acids. In germline, CDR1 is KGHDR, CDR2 SFDVKD. The V end was cut by 4 bases, the J end by 3 bases, with 19 bases between. CDR3 coding DNA: TGTGCCACCAGTGAACTTCAAGAGGGGGGCGAAACAGATACGCAGTATTTT. This encodes CATSELQEGGETDTQYF.

The chain recombines TRBV19 with TRBJ2-3, with D possibly being TRBD2 (6 bases). V was clipped by 7 bases and J by 0 bases, with 14 bases between them. The germline V gene has CDR1 LNHDA and CDR2 SQIVND (reference sequence). This CDR3 contains 15 residues. This chain's CDR3 is CASTAGPRSTDTQYF. In DNA form, the CDR3 reads TGTGCCAGTACCGCGGGACCGCGAAGCACAGATACGCAGTATTTT.

The V gene is TRBV5-4, the J gene TRBJ2-3; D assignment may be TRBD1 or TRBD2 (5 bases each). Trimming stripped 3 bases from V and 4 bases from J, with 9 bases between. Germline assignment: CDR1 SGHNT and CDR2 YYREEE (reference sequence). CDR3 size: 13 residues. The CDR3 sequence: CASSSSGPDTQYF. The CDR3 region has the DNA TGTGCCAGCAGCTCGTCGGGGCCAGATACGCAGTATTTT.